Following are 25 T cell receptor beta chains from one sample sequenced in a study of vaccination and CD4 T cells after COVID-19 (dated by TCRdb to 2022 to 2024). The label giving this sample's treatment or condition can be read as: approximately 9-day PBMC culture with coronavirus spike peptide pools or control peptides (ViraFEST assay). The antigens for these receptors are not known. Library creation used PCR. Sequencing was performed on an Illumina iSeq 100. TCR sequencing of DNA from cultured CD4+ T cells used the Oncomine TCR Beta short-read assay at the Johns Hopkins FTIC core. TCRdb's own reprocessing of the public reads used fastp at Q25 and MiXCR and kept productive beta chains. Each CDR3 protein gets just one entry, which takes the most common genes and DNA from the rows behind it. Recorded for this sample are under 20,000 distinct CDR3 sequences; 58% of them occurred a single time. The ten largest clones take up around 10% of the sample.

Source: CD4+ T cells from blood, cultured in vitro, taken after SARS-CoV-2 vaccination. These receptor sequences come from a human donor who had recovered from COVID-19.

The chain recombines TRBV20-1 with TRBJ1-5; maybe TRBD1 (6 bases). CDR1 is DFQATT and CDR2 is SNEGSKA in the germline V gene (reference sequence). Trimming left V 0 bases short and J 2 bases short, with 11 bases between. The CDR3 is 15 amino acids. Here the CDR3 reads CSARDPGARNQPQHF. The DNA for the CDR3 is TGCAGTGCTAGAGACCCAGGGGCCCGCAATCAGCCCCAGCATTTT.

This clonotype was counted between two and nine times. CDR3 in amino acids: CASRDRGKPDNQPQHF. CDR3 bases: TGTGCCAGCCGGGACAGGGGGAAACCAGACAATCAGCCCCAGCATTTT. The rearrangement joins TRBV19 to TRBJ1-5, with 11 positions matching TRBD1. Germline values: CDR1 LNHDA, CDR2 SQIVND (reference sequence). The CDR3 has 16 amino acids. Unmatched junction bases numbered 10, after V lost 9 bases and J lost 3 bases. The full variable domain, its missing parts supplied by reference TRBV19 and TRBJ1-5, is DGGITQSPKYLFRKEGQNVTLSCEQNLNHDAMYWYRQDPGQGLRLIYYSQIVNDFQKGDIAEGYSVSREKKESFPLTVTSAQKNPTAFYLCASRDRGKPDNQPQHFGDGTRLSIL.

The genes are TRBV11-3 and TRBJ2-1; D remains unclear. Germline lookup yields CDR1 SGHNT and CDR2 YENEEA. Trimming stripped 0 bases from V and 5 bases from J, with 5 bases between. The CDR3 extends over 13 amino acids. The CDR3, as DNA: TGTGCCAGCAGCTTAGACGCTGACAATGAGCAGTTCTTC. This codes for CASSLDADNEQFF.

V is TRBV12-3 or TRBV12-4 and J is TRBJ2-5, with TRBD2 matching 8 bases. This CDR3 is built from 13 residues. The V gene end was trimmed by 6 bases and the J gene end by 5 bases; junction bases not matched to a gene: 5. The CDR3 protein is CASRTGRGETQYF. DNA of the CDR3: TGTGCCAGCAGGACCGGGAGGGGGGAGACCCAGTACTTC.

The chain carries TRBV20-1 and TRBJ2-3, with 10 bases fitting TRBD2. Trimming removed 4 bases from V and 5 bases from J; junction bases left unmatched: 12. In germline, CDR1 is DFQATT, CDR2 SNEGSKA (reference sequence). This CDR3 has 16 amino acids. CDR3 loop: CSATRVAGGRRDTQYF. The CDR3, as DNA: TGCAGTGCTACCCGGGTAGCGGGGGGCCGAAGAGATACGCAGTATTTT.

This chain joins TRBV20-1 and TRBJ2-3, with D tentatively TRBD2 (7 bases). The CDR3 is 13 amino acids. Trimming pared 2 bases from V and 6 bases from J, leaving 12 bases between. In germline, CDR1 is DFQATT, CDR2 SNEGSKA (reference sequence). CDR3 sequence reads: CSARRGAGDTQYF. The CDR3 DNA reads as TGCAGTGCTAGACGGGGGGCAGGCGATACGCAGTATTTT.

V is TRBV7-2 and J is TRBJ1-3; D is undetermined. The CDR3 is 15 residues long. Germline V gives CDR1 SGHTA, CDR2 FQGNSA. Trimming took 0 bases from V and 4 from J, leaving 10 bases between them. This CDR3 reads CASSLAPGNGNTIYF. The CDR3 DNA reads as TGTGCCAGCAGCTTAGCGCCCGGGAACGGAAACACCATATATTTT.

The V call is TRBV7-2, the J call TRBJ1-1; tentative D call: TRBD1 (5 bases). CDR1 and CDR2 from the germline V gene are SGHTA and FQGNSA. This CDR3 region has 15 residues. Trimming took off 2 bases at V and 4 bases at J, with 14 bases between the two ends. CDR3 coding DNA: TGTGCCAGCAGCTTATTACCGGGAGGGGCCACTGAAGCTTTCTTT. Amino acids: CASSLLPGGATEAFF.

The rearrangement joins TRBV27 to TRBJ2-2; no clear D. This CDR3 contains 13 residues. V was trimmed by 0 bases and J by 8 bases, leaving 7 bases between them. From germline, CDR1 is MNHEY and CDR2 SMNVEV (reference sequence). CDR3 coding DNA: TGTGCCAGCAGTTTATCTTTTCAGGGGGAGCTGTTTTTT. Its protein product is CASSLSFQGELFF.

This clonotype occurred a few times. V usage is TRBV27 and J usage is TRBJ1-2, with D possibly being TRBD1 (5 bases). The CDR3 runs 13 residues. The germline V gene has CDR1 MNHEY and CDR2 SMNVEV (reference sequence). The V end was cut by 4 bases, the J end by 5 bases, with 11 bases between. The CDR3 protein is CASSSRAKYGYTF. The CDR3 DNA is TGTGCCAGCAGTTCCAGGGCCAAATATGGCTACACCTTC.

This clonotype was seen only once. The V and J genes are TRBV18 and TRBJ1-5; TRBD1 agrees at 9 bases. Germline loops: CDR1 KGHSH, CDR2 LQKENI. The CDR3 is made up of 15 amino acids. J gave up 3 bases and V 5 bases, and 5 bases lay outside the gene matches. CDR3 bases: TGTGCCAGCTCAGCGGGACAGGGTAACAATCAGCCCCAGCATTTT. It translates to CASSAGQGNNQPQHF.

This chain connects TRBV30 to TRBJ1-2; possibly TRBD1 for D (5 bases). Trimming left V 2 bases short and J 0 bases short, with 7 bases between. Germline CDR1 GTSNPN, CDR2 SVGIG (reference sequence). The CDR3 consists of 13 residues. The CDR3 here is CAWSRGANYGYTF. The CDR3 bases are TGTGCCTGGAGTAGAGGGGCTAACTATGGCTACACCTTC.

The CDR3 DNA is TGTGCCAGTAACCGAGCCGACAGGACTAACAATCAGCCCCAGCATTTT. It encodes CASNRADRTNNQPQHF. The rearrangement uses TRBV19 and TRBJ1-5; maybe TRBD1 (6 bases). Germline CDR1 reads LNHDA; CDR2 reads SQIVND (reference sequence). The CDR3 runs 16 residues. V lost 7 bases to trimming and J lost 3 bases, with 19 bases between them.

The chain couples TRBV7-8 to TRBJ1-2; 8 positions match TRBD1. J lost 5 bases, V lost 5 bases, and 4 bases had no gene match. This CDR3 has 13 amino acids. The germline gives CDR1 SGHVS, CDR2 FQNEAQ. CDR3 nucleotide sequence: TGTGCCAGCAGCACGGACAGGGAGTATGGCTACACCTTC. Protein: CASSTDREYGYTF.

The chain employs TRBV19 and TRBJ1-1; D is undetermined. Trimming stripped 10 bases from V and 3 bases from J, with 12 bases between. Germline-derived CDR1 and CDR2 are LNHDA and SQIVND (reference sequence). CDR3 length: 12 amino acids. The CDR3 region is CATEGQHTEAFF. The CDR3 nucleotides read TGTGCCACCGAAGGGCAACACACTGAAGCTTTCTTT.

CDR3 DNA sequence: TGTGCCAGCAGTTACTCTCTCCAATCCTACGAGCAGTACTTC. Translated, it gives CASSYSLQSYEQYF. The genes are TRBV6-5 and TRBJ2-7; the D is unclear. The ends were cut back, 0 bases at V and 1 base at J, with 7 bases in the middle. This CDR3 region has 14 residues. Germline lookup yields CDR1 MNHEY and CDR2 SVGAGI.

This chain uses TRBV7-2 with TRBJ2-1, with unresolved D. The germline CDR1 and CDR2 sequences are SGHTA and FQGNSA. The CDR3 contains 13 residues. The ends were cut back, 6 bases at V and 0 bases at J, with 6 bases in the middle. CDR3 sequence (DNA): TGTGCCAGCAGGACGGACTCCTACAATGAGCAGTTCTTC. Residues: CASRTDSYNEQFF.

In this sample, this clonotype turned up once. V gene TRBV7-3 combines with J gene TRBJ1-1; D is possibly TRBD1 (5 bases). Germline assignment: CDR1 SGHTA and CDR2 FQGTGA. Trimming removed 2 bases at V and 1 base at J, with 8 bases between. There are 14 residues in the CDR3. As DNA, the CDR3 is TGTGCCAGCAGCTTACGGGGGACGAACACTGAAGCTTTCTTT. Its protein product is CASSLRGTNTEAFF.

The chain is built from TRBV29-1 and TRBJ1-1; a possible D gene is TRBD1 (5 bases). The V and J ends lost 3 bases and 3 bases respectively, with 8 bases between them. This CDR3 is built from 12 residues. Germline V gives CDR1 SQVTM, CDR2 ANQGSEA. The CDR3 loop reads CSVDGTYTEAFF. DNA for the CDR3: TGCAGCGTTGACGGGACCTACACTGAAGCTTTCTTT.

The sample holds a few counts of this clonotype. The rearrangement joins TRBV7-8 to TRBJ1-2; TRBD1 might be the D (6 bases). V lost 4 bases and J 4 bases, leaving 13 bases between the germline ends. Germline V gene lookup returns CDR1 SGHVS and CDR2 FQNEAQ. The CDR3 runs 14 residues. CDR3 loop: CASSSRDTSYGYTF. Here the CDR3 DNA reads TGTGCCAGCAGCTCCCGGGACACCAGCTATGGCTACACCTTC.

This clonotype has only a few counts. The CDR3 sequence: CSARQGSSGNTIYF. The CDR3 DNA sequence: TGCAGTGCTAGGCAGGGGAGCTCTGGAAACACCATATATTTT. V gene TRBV20-1 combines with J gene TRBJ1-3; D may be TRBD1 (6 bases). The CDR3 loop spans 14 amino acids. Germline V CDR1 and CDR2: DFQATT, SNEGSKA (reference sequence). V dropped 3 bases and J dropped 0 bases, with 9 bases sitting between them.

This clonotype was seen a single time. The chain combines TRBV7-9 with TRBJ1-1; no firm D call. The CDR3 runs 12 residues. V was cut by 0 bases and J by 10 bases, with 9 bases left in between. The V gene's germline CDR1 is SEHNR and CDR2 FQNEAQ (reference sequence). Here the CDR3 reads CASSLAGSGAFF. The CDR3 nucleotides are TGTGCCAGCAGCTTAGCGGGGTCGGGAGCTTTCTTT.

This chain uses TRBV11-3 with TRBJ2-3; TRBD2 agrees at 11 bases. Germline trimming cut 5 bases from V and 2 bases from J; bases unmatched to any gene: 3. The CDR3 length is 15 residues. CDR1 is SGHNT, CDR2 YENEEA, per germline. The CDR3 DNA is TGTGCCAGCAGCCTGGGACTAGCGGTCACAGATACGCAGTATTTT. Protein sequence: CASSLGLAVTDTQYF.

Worth noting for this clonotype: An end of the junction does not agree with germline; a read error may underlie this. The rearrangement links TRBV7-2 to TRBJ2-1, with D unclear. This CDR3 spans 14 amino acids. CDR1 is SGHTA and CDR2 is FQGNSA in the germline V gene. The CDR3 sequence is CVSSLESSYNEQFF. The CDR3 nucleotides are TGTGTCAGCAGCTTAGAGAGTAGCTACAATGAGCAGTTCTTC.

A few counts support this clonotype. This chain uses TRBV7-9 with TRBJ1-5; tentative D call: TRBD1 (5 bases). The CDR3 sequence is 13 residues long. Trimming pared 4 bases from V and 4 bases from J, leaving 8 bases between. CDR1 is SEHNR and CDR2 is FQNEAQ in the germline V gene (reference sequence). DNA of the CDR3: TGTGCCAGCAGCTACGACAGTAATCAGCCCCAGCATTTT. Amino acids: CASSYDSNQPQHF.